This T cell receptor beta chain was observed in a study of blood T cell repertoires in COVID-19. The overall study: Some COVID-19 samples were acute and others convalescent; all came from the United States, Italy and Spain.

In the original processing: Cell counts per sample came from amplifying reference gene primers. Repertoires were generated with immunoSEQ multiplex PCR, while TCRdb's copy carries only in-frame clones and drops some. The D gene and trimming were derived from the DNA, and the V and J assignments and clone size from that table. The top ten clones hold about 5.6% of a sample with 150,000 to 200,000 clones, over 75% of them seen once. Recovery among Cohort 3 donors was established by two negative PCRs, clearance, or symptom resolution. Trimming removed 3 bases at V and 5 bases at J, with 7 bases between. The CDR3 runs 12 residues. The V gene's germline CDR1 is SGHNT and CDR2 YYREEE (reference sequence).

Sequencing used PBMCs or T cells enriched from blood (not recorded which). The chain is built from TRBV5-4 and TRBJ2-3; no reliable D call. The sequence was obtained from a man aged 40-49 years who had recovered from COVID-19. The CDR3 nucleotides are TGTGCCAGCAGCTCTAGAATAGATACGCAGTATTTT. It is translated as CASSSRIDTQYF.